This note documents a single T cell receptor beta chain sequence. Its target is unknown. There are 13 residues in the CDR3. The V gene lost 0 bases and the J gene lost 2 bases, with 4 bases spanning the gap. Germline loops: CDR1 SGHTA, CDR2 FQGTGA. For the second PCR, which ran for roughly 7 to 11 cycles, a sample-barcoded 5' primer and a J-beta primer mix were used. A template-switch adaptor containing 12 random nucleotides labeled each cDNA molecule. TCRdb re-called the 5' RACE reads with MiXCR, one entry per CDR3 protein. The repertoire consists of 1.5 million to 2 million distinct CDR3 sequences, with around 50% occurring once and the leading ten covering 2% to 2.5%. These data originate in a study of blood T cells in healthy people across ages. Findings and limits, study-wide: Higher naive T cell percentage went strongly together with higher TCR beta diversity. Donors of long life had a larger count of naive CD4+ cells and greater diversity than aged donors.

The source is a woman between 35 and 50 years old in good health. The chain couples TRBV7-3 to TRBJ1-2; D is ambiguous. Sequences were obtained from blood. CDR3 region: CASSLTQNYGYTF. The CDR3 DNA reads as TGTGCCAGCAGCTTAACCCAAAACTATGGCTACACCTTC.